These T cell receptor beta chains were read from a single sample in a study of beta chain features in type 1 diabetes. Using immunoSEQ multiplex PCR, the repertoire was profiled, and TCRdb retains in-frame clones only, with some absent. In the table there are about 270,000 clones, 14% of which are singletons. Sequencing used naive CD4+ T cells from blood. Receptors were obtained from a man under 40 with type 1 diabetes. Both conserved end residues are part of each CDR3. A D gene is named only where the DNA matches it firmly. Size is stated for part of the rows, as once, few or many counts, or as a class when the clone is expanded.

d_call: TRBD2; j_call: TRBJ2-3; clone_size: -; v_call: TRBV5-1; cdr3_aa: CASSFERGSTDTQYF; cdr3_nt: TGCGCCAGCAGCTTTGAGCGGGGCAGCACAGATACGCAGTATTTT
d_call: TRBD1; j_call: TRBJ1-1; clone_size: few; v_call: TRBV5-1; cdr3_aa: CASSFDRADTEAFF; cdr3_nt: TGCGCCAGCAGCTTCGACAGGGCGGACACTGAAGCTTTCTTT
d_call: -; j_call: TRBJ1-2; clone_size: -; v_call: TRBV11-2; cdr3_aa: CASSRTGNYGYTF; cdr3_nt: TGTGCCAGCAGTCGAACAGGGAACTATGGCTACACCTTC
d_call: -; j_call: TRBJ2-1; clone_size: few; v_call: TRBV21-1; cdr3_aa: CASSKSPGNNEQFF; cdr3_nt: TGTGCCAGCAGCAAATCCCCGGGAAACAATGAGCAGTTCTTC
d_call: -; j_call: TRBJ1-2; clone_size: few; v_call: TRBV12-5; cdr3_aa: CASGLSDYYGYTF; cdr3_nt: TGTGCTAGTGGTTTGAGCGACTACTATGGCTACACCTTC
d_call: TRBD1; j_call: TRBJ2-5; clone_size: -; v_call: TRBV29-1; cdr3_aa: CSVEDPGQGFQETQYF; cdr3_nt: TGCAGCGTTGAAGACCCGGGACAGGGATTCCAGGAGACCCAGTACTTC
d_call: TRBD2; j_call: TRBJ2-1; clone_size: few; v_call: TRBV27; cdr3_aa: CASTLLAGVDNEQFF; cdr3_nt: TGTGCCAGCACCCTACTAGCGGGAGTGGACAATGAGCAGTTCTTC
d_call: -; j_call: TRBJ1-5; clone_size: -; v_call: TRBV7-9; cdr3_aa: CASSSQGSGQPQHF; cdr3_nt: TGTGCCAGCAGCTCACAGGGTTCAGGGCAGCCCCAGCATTTT
d_call: -; j_call: TRBJ2-1; clone_size: few; v_call: TRBV5-1; cdr3_aa: CASRSPGTPNNEQFF; cdr3_nt: TGCGCCAGCAGATCGCCCGGGACACCCAACAATGAGCAGTTCTTC
d_call: -; j_call: TRBJ2-3; clone_size: few; v_call: TRBV7-9; cdr3_aa: CASSLAHSGDTQYF; cdr3_nt: TGTGCCAGCAGCTTAGCTCATTCGGGAGATACGCAGTATTTT
d_call: -; j_call: TRBJ2-1; clone_size: -; v_call: TRBV18; cdr3_aa: CASSPPNTGSLIYNEQFF; cdr3_nt: TGTGCCAGCTCACCACCGAACACAGGGTCGCTAATCTACAATGAGCAGTTCTTC
d_call: -; j_call: TRBJ2-7; clone_size: -; v_call: TRBV7-9; cdr3_aa: CASSPGAVVYEQYF; cdr3_nt: TGTGCCAGCAGCCCCGGCGCGGTCGTCTACGAGCAGTACTTC
d_call: -; j_call: TRBJ2-3; clone_size: few; v_call: TRBV28; cdr3_aa: CASSSAGAGTDTQYF; cdr3_nt: TGTGCCAGCAGTTCCGCGGGGGCTGGCACAGATACGCAGTATTTT
d_call: -; j_call: TRBJ1-4; clone_size: -; v_call: TRBV27; cdr3_aa: CASSPPGGKLFF; cdr3_nt: TGTGCCAGCAGTCCCCCCGGGGGAAAACTGTTTTTT
d_call: TRBD2; j_call: TRBJ2-1; clone_size: -; v_call: TRBV4-2; cdr3_aa: CASSQPLAGPYNEQFF; cdr3_nt: TGTGCCAGCAGCCAACCCCTAGCGGGTCCCTACAATGAGCAGTTCTTC
d_call: TRBD2; j_call: TRBJ2-1; clone_size: -; v_call: TRBV7-2; cdr3_aa: CASSLDLAAHNEQFF; cdr3_nt: TGTGCCAGCAGCTTAGACCTAGCGGCCCACAATGAGCAGTTCTTC
d_call: -; j_call: TRBJ2-3; clone_size: -; v_call: TRBV10-3; cdr3_aa: CAISDEFGTDTQYF; cdr3_nt: TGTGCCATCAGTGACGAGTTTGGCACAGATACGCAGTATTTT
d_call: -; j_call: TRBJ1-5; clone_size: -; v_call: TRBV6-6; cdr3_aa: CASSYSTLRNQPQHF; cdr3_nt: TGTGCCAGCAGTTACTCGACACTTAGAAATCAGCCCCAGCATTTT
d_call: TRBD1; j_call: TRBJ1-2; clone_size: few; v_call: TRBV28; cdr3_aa: CASSQGQGGGYTF; cdr3_nt: TGTGCCAGCAGCCAGGGACAGGGCGGAGGCTACACCTTC
d_call: -; j_call: TRBJ2-3; clone_size: -; v_call: TRBV7-2; cdr3_aa: CASSAGSSTDTQYF; cdr3_nt: TGTGCCAGCAGCGCGGGGTCTAGCACAGATACGCAGTATTTT
d_call: TRBD2; j_call: TRBJ2-1; clone_size: -; v_call: TRBV19; cdr3_aa: CASSIAGGPSEPFYEQFF; cdr3_nt: TGTGCCAGTAGTATAGCGGGAGGGCCGTCGGAACCCTTCTATGAGCAGTTCTTC
d_call: TRBD2; j_call: TRBJ2-3; clone_size: few; v_call: TRBV5-6; cdr3_aa: CASSLRTSGWGTDTQYF; cdr3_nt: TGTGCCAGCAGCCTAAGGACTAGCGGGTGGGGCACAGATACGCAGTATTTT
d_call: -; j_call: TRBJ2-1; clone_size: few; v_call: TRBV20-1; cdr3_aa: CSATRAPAQFF; cdr3_nt: TGCAGTGCTACGCGGGCCCCGGCCCAGTTCTTC
d_call: TRBD1; j_call: TRBJ2-3; clone_size: few; v_call: TRBV5-6; cdr3_aa: CASRSTGGTDTQYF; cdr3_nt: TGTGCCAGCAGATCGACAGGGGGCACAGATACGCAGTATTTT
d_call: TRBD1; j_call: TRBJ1-1; clone_size: -; v_call: TRBV19; cdr3_aa: CASHGTGGTEAFF; cdr3_nt: TGTGCCAGCCACGGGACAGGGGGCACTGAAGCTTTCTTT
d_call: TRBD2; j_call: TRBJ2-7; clone_size: -; v_call: TRBV6-1; cdr3_aa: CASSEASELAGATYEQYF; cdr3_nt: TGTGCCAGCAGTGAAGCCTCGGAACTAGCGGGAGCAACCTACGAGCAGTACTTC
d_call: -; j_call: TRBJ2-5; clone_size: -; v_call: TRBV7-2; cdr3_aa: CASSPRRETEETQYF; cdr3_nt: TGTGCCAGCAGCCCCCGTCGAGAGACTGAGGAGACCCAGTACTTC
d_call: -; j_call: TRBJ2-2; clone_size: -; v_call: TRBV4-3; cdr3_aa: CASSLAGGGTGELFF; cdr3_nt: TGCGCCAGCAGCCTCGCTGGAGGTGGCACCGGGGAGCTGTTTTTT
d_call: TRBD2; j_call: TRBJ2-1; clone_size: many; v_call: TRBV29-1; cdr3_aa: CSVVGGISYNEQFF; cdr3_nt: TGCAGCGTTGTGGGAGGGATATCCTACAATGAGCAGTTCTTC
d_call: -; j_call: TRBJ2-7; clone_size: few; v_call: TRBV7-2; cdr3_aa: CASSPGYEQYF; cdr3_nt: TGTGCCAGCAGTCCGGGCTACGAGCAGTACTTC
d_call: TRBD2; j_call: TRBJ2-3; clone_size: few; v_call: TRBV6-1; cdr3_aa: CASSEALAGGVGDTQYF; cdr3_nt: TGTGCCAGCAGTGAAGCCCTAGCGGGAGGGGTTGGAGATACGCAGTATTTT
d_call: -; j_call: TRBJ2-1; clone_size: few; v_call: TRBV11-2; cdr3_aa: CASSLGLQGRKNEQFF; cdr3_nt: TGTGCCAGCAGCTTAGGGCTCCAGGGTAGGAAGAATGAGCAGTTCTTC
d_call: -; j_call: TRBJ1-2; clone_size: few; v_call: TRBV27; cdr3_aa: CASSLTGLSYGYTF; cdr3_nt: TGTGCCAGCAGTTTAACAGGGTTGAGCTATGGCTACACCTTC
d_call: -; j_call: TRBJ2-2; clone_size: -; v_call: TRBV7-2; cdr3_aa: CASSSEAGNTGELFF; cdr3_nt: TGTGCCAGCAGCTCCGAGGCCGGTAACACCGGGGAGCTGTTTTTT
d_call: TRBD2; j_call: TRBJ2-3; clone_size: few; v_call: TRBV29-1; cdr3_aa: CSVDKLAGARDTQYF; cdr3_nt: TGCAGCGTTGATAAACTAGCGGGAGCGCGAGATACGCAGTATTTT
d_call: -; j_call: TRBJ2-2; clone_size: -; v_call: TRBV28; cdr3_aa: CASSSGTVTGELFF; cdr3_nt: TGTGCCAGCAGTTCCGGCACAGTCACCGGGGAGCTGTTTTTT
d_call: TRBD2; j_call: TRBJ2-1; clone_size: once; v_call: TRBV7-2; cdr3_aa: CASTLGLAGSWNEQFF; cdr3_nt: TGTGCCAGCACTCTGGGACTAGCGGGGTCTTGGAATGAGCAGTTCTTC
d_call: TRBD2; j_call: TRBJ2-7; clone_size: -; v_call: TRBV25-1; cdr3_aa: CASSDPGLASYEQYF; cdr3_nt: TGTGCCAGCAGTGATCCGGGACTAGCGAGCTACGAGCAGTACTTC
d_call: -; j_call: TRBJ1-1; clone_size: once; v_call: TRBV11-2; cdr3_aa: CASSSRLRAFF; cdr3_nt: TGTGCCAGCAGCTCCAGGTTAAGGGCTTTCTTT
d_call: TRBD1; j_call: TRBJ2-2; clone_size: -; v_call: TRBV27; cdr3_aa: CASSRGQATRGELFF; cdr3_nt: TGTGCCAGCAGCCGGGGACAGGCGACACGCGGGGAGCTGTTTTTT
d_call: TRBD1; j_call: TRBJ2-5; clone_size: few; v_call: TRBV7-9; cdr3_aa: CASSSGQRGETQYF; cdr3_nt: TGTGCCAGCAGCTCGGGACAGCGAGGGGAGACCCAGTACTTC